This T cell receptor beta chain is drawn from a study of T-cell reconstitution after alpha-beta-depleted transplantation in children. Notes on the study in general: Several hundred expanded graft clones reportedly supplied alpha-beta T cells about two months after transplant.

A few counts support this clonotype. Its specificity is unknown. This CDR3 is 15 amino acids long. The J segment lost 0 bases and the V segment lost 5 bases, leaving 4 bases of the junction unmatched. CDR1 and CDR2 from the germline V gene are SEHNR and FQNEAQ (reference sequence). Unique molecular identifiers were used in preparing the TCRbeta library. TCRdb reprocessed the PCR reads via MiXCR and lists one record per CDR3 protein. The top ten hold 14% of the sample, which has roughly 490,000 distinct CDR3 sequences, over 10% seen once. This receptor was taken from a female patient aged 2-9 years who had a stem cell transplant for aplastic anemia, so the T cells may come from the graft donor. The material was PBMCs, mostly from graft donor cells, obtained 180 days after TCRalphabeta/CD19-depleted stem cell transplant. The J gene is TRBJ2-7, the V gene TRBV7-9, with 10 bases matching TRBD2. CDR3 amino acids: CASSKGTSDSYEQYV. CDR3 bases: TGTGCCAGCAGCAAGGGGACTAGCGACTCCTACGAGCAGTACGTC.